This record concerns one T cell receptor (beta chain) sequence. The sample comes from a study of blood T cell repertoires in COVID-19. In the study overall: The origin of the acute and convalescent COVID-19 samples was the United States, Italy and Spain. Sources were T cells, B-cell-depleted T cells, or PBMCs; the material itself was cDNA or gDNA.

Per the original methods: Reference gene primer amplification gave nucleated cell count estimates. The protocol was immunoSEQ multiplex PCR, while the TCRdb copy is restricted to in-frame clones and leaves out a portion. Clonal size and the V and J genes are those of that table, whereas D and trimming came from the DNA. This sample has 120,000 or so clones, with about four fifths found just once. Trimming took 9 bases from V and 1 from J; bases not matched to a gene: 0. This CDR3 is 13 amino acids long. Germline V lookup: CDR1 SNHLY, CDR2 FYNNEI. Seattle patient enrollment occurred during active infection, with longitudinal follow-up thereafter.

The clonotype originates from a man aged 30 to 45 with COVID-19, enrolled during active disease. Material for sequencing was peripheral blood. The chain uses TRBV2 and TRBJ2-5; 12 positions match TRBD2. CDR3 in amino acids: CARLAGGQETQYF. DNA for the CDR3: TGTGCCAGACTAGCGGGGGGCCAAGAGACCCAGTACTTC.